The subject of this entry is one T cell receptor beta chain. An end of the junction differs from the germline gene, which may be a read error. The record originates from a study of technical replicates of blood from several donors. CDR3 length: 10 residues. Germline V gene lookup returns CDR1 SQVTM and CDR2 ANQGSEA. The repertoire was sequenced with immunoSEQ multiplex PCR; TCRdb's copy has only in-frame clones and lacks some. The sample shows about 93,000 clones, approximately 95% of them seen only once. The genes are TRBV29-1 and TRBJ2-3, with D perhaps TRBD1 (7 bases). Material for sequencing was T cells isolated from PBMCs. The clonotype comes from a human donor in good health. The CDR3 is CSVGGQARGF. DNA for the CDR3: TGCAGCGTGGGAGGACAGGCCCGGGGTTTT.